These 25 T cell receptor beta chains originate from one sample sequenced in a study of cytomegalovirus exposure and HLA in healthy donors. Primers: 60 Vbeta forward and 13 Jbeta reverse. The method was immunoSEQ multiplex PCR; TCRdb's version includes in-frame clones alone and lacks a portion of them. Counted here are around 120,000 clones, just over 70% occurring once; the ten biggest clones make up 2.6%. Sequencing input: PBMCs. The receptor source for this set is a woman in her sixties in good health and CMV-seropositive.

The chain is built from TRBV15 and TRBJ2-1; no reliable D call. The CDR3 covers 14 residues. Deletions cut 11 bases from V and 0 bases from J, with 14 bases between. Looked up from germline, CDR1 is LNHNV and CDR2 is YYDKDF (reference sequence). The DNA of the CDR3 is TGTGCCGCAAGCACTCCGAGCTCCTACAATGAGCAGTTCTTC. It translates to CAASTPSSYNEQFF.

Details on this clone: At one end, the junction sequence differs from germline, possibly due to a read error. CDR3 bases: TGTTCCAGCAGCGTCGGGACAGGGGTATATAGCAATCAGCCCCAGCATTTT. Its translation is CSSSVGTGVYSNQPQHF. The genes are TRBV7-9 and TRBJ1-5; 10 nucleotides line up with TRBD1. The germline V gene encodes CDR1 SEHNR and CDR2 FQNEAQ (reference sequence). The CDR3 spans 17 residues.

The J gene is TRBJ2-2, the V gene TRBV5-1; D possibly corresponds to TRBD1 (6 bases). CDR3 size: 15 residues. CDR1 and CDR2 (germline): SGHRS, YFSETQ. V was pared by 0 bases and J by 4 bases, with 10 bases between. For the CDR3, the DNA is TGCGCCAGCAGCTTGGGGACAGCTTCCACCGGGGAGCTGTTTTTT. Its translation is CASSLGTASTGELFF.

The CDR3 reads CASSTGTAQETQYF. The CDR3 bases are TGTGCCAGCAGTACTGGGACAGCTCAAGAGACCCAGTACTTC. The rearrangement links TRBV28 to TRBJ2-5; 7 bases fit TRBD1. CDR1 and CDR2 from the germline V gene are MDHEN and SYDVKM. There are 14 residues in the CDR3. The trim removed 5 bases at V and 2 bases at J, leaving 5 bases unmatched.

This clone was observed a few times. The CDR3 DNA sequence: TGTGCCAGCAGCATAGGCGGGGGGTGGGTAGCTTTCTTT. Its protein is CASSIGGGWVAFF. This rearrangement joins TRBV11-2 to TRBJ1-1; D perhaps matches TRBD1 (5 bases). The CDR3 spans 13 residues. Germline CDR1 is SGHAT and CDR2 is FQNNGV. V gave up 5 bases and J gave up 10 bases, with 17 bases separating them.

The rearrangement joins TRBV2 to TRBJ1-6; no reliable D call. Germline V lookup: CDR1 SNHLY, CDR2 FYNNEI. With 7 bases removed from V and 0 bases from J, the gap between germline ends came to 10 bases. The CDR3 extends over 15 amino acids. The CDR3 loop reads CASILPSSYNSPLHF. The CDR3, as DNA: TGTGCCAGCATCCTTCCTAGCTCCTATAATTCACCCCTCCACTTT.

The chain uses TRBV5-5 and TRBJ1-4, with TRBD1 as a possible D gene (5 bases). This CDR3 is built from 15 residues. Trimming shortened V by 3 bases and J by 8 bases, and 17 bases separated the two germline ends. From germline, CDR1 is SGHKS and CDR2 YYEKEE (reference sequence). CDR3 DNA sequence: TGTGCCAGCAGCTGGAGGGGACGGTTGGAGGAAAAACTGTTTTTT. It encodes CASSWRGRLEEKLFF.

This clone was seen more than once but under ten times. The rearrangement links TRBV10-1 to TRBJ2-5; D ambiguous. In germline, CDR1 is WNHNN, CDR2 SYGVQD (reference sequence). The V and J ends lost 0 bases and 7 bases respectively, with 9 bases between them. CDR3 length equals 13 residues. The CDR3 is CASSESGLGTQYF. DNA for the CDR3: TGCGCCAGCAGTGAGTCAGGCCTAGGGACCCAGTACTTC.

This chain links TRBV6-5 with TRBJ1-1, with D uncertain. CDR1 MNHEY and CDR2 SVGAGI come from the germline V gene. Trimming removed 0 bases at V and 4 bases at J, with 12 bases between. This CDR3 contains 15 residues. CDR3 residues: CASSYSGLSSTEAFF. CDR3 bases: TGTGCCAGCAGTTACTCGGGCTTATCAAGCACTGAAGCTTTCTTT.

This chain uses TRBV4-1 with TRBJ1-5; tentatively, D is TRBD1 (5 bases). This CDR3 contains 16 residues. V was clipped by 2 bases and J by 7 bases, with 18 bases between them. Germline CDR1 is MGHRA and CDR2 is YSYEKL. CDR3 in amino acids: CASSQSPLTTAQPQHF. The CDR3 region has the DNA TGCGCCAGCAGCCAATCTCCACTAACGACAGCACAGCCCCAGCATTTT.

This rearrangement joins TRBV19 to TRBJ1-4; TRBD1 matches at 9 bases. The CDR3 extends over 15 amino acids. The V segment lost 5 bases and the J segment 3 bases; nucleotides outside the gene matches: 4. Germline V gives CDR1 LNHDA, CDR2 SQIVND (reference sequence). The CDR3 nucleotides read TGTGCCAGTAGTCCAAGACAGGGGGCTAATGAAAAACTGTTTTTT. Encoded protein: CASSPRQGANEKLFF.

This clone appeared a few times. This sequence joins TRBV20-1 and TRBJ1-2; D gene unclear. V lost 5 bases and J 6 bases, leaving 10 bases between the germline ends. This CDR3 has 11 residues. Germline lookup yields CDR1 DFQATT and CDR2 SNEGSKA (reference sequence). CDR3 amino acids: CSAADGDGYTF. The CDR3 bases are TGCAGTGCTGCGGACGGGGATGGCTACACCTTC.

The rearrangement uses TRBV13 and TRBJ1-5; 12 bases agree with TRBD1. The ends lost 5 bases at V and 6 bases at J; junction bases unmatched: 8. The CDR3 spans 16 residues. The germline CDR1 and CDR2 sequences are PRHDT and FYEKMQ (reference sequence). In nucleotides, the CDR3 is TGTGCCAGCAGCCGATACGGGACAGGGGGCGGTCAGCCCCAGCATTTT. Translating gives CASSRYGTGGGQPQHF.

As DNA, the CDR3 is TGTGCCATCAGTGGGTGGGAGGGAAGGAGCTCCTACGAGCAGTACTTC. Translated: CAISGWEGRSSYEQYF. The chain is built from TRBV10-3 and TRBJ2-7, with TRBD2 identical over 7 bases. From germline, CDR1 is ENHRY and CDR2 SYGVKD. The CDR3 runs to 16 residues. J gave up 0 bases and V 4 bases, and 9 bases lay outside the gene matches.

V is TRBV5-6 and J is TRBJ2-4; 8 bases match TRBD1. Per germline, CDR1 SGHDT and CDR2 YYEEEE. V shed 4 bases and J 7 bases; nucleotides not matched to a gene: 4. The CDR3 loop spans 13 amino acids. Written as DNA, the CDR3 is TGTGCCAGCAGCGTCAGGGGGCATAACATTCAGTACTTC. This gives the protein CASSVRGHNIQYF.

The gene calls are TRBV7-9 and TRBJ2-5, with TRBD1 matching 9 bases. The better agreement between TRBJ2-7 and the DNA end casts doubt on the J call. Germline values: CDR1 SEHNR, CDR2 FQNEAQ (reference sequence). This CDR3 is 15 amino acids long. The CDR3, as DNA: TGTGCCAGCAGCTACCGACAGGGGGGGGCCTACGAGCAGTACTTC. It translates to CASSYRQGGAYEQYF.

The J gene is TRBJ2-1, the V gene TRBV6-5; perhaps TRBD2 as D (6 bases). Germline assignment: CDR1 MNHEY and CDR2 SVGAGI. The CDR3 has 15 residues. The germline V and J ends were trimmed by 3 bases and 15 bases, with 24 bases remaining between them. CDR3 nucleotide sequence: TGTGCCAGCAGTTATTCGCCGCTAGCGACCCTCCCTTCGTTCTTC. Its protein is CASSYSPLATLPSFF.

J is TRBJ1-2 and V is TRBV15; D is unclear. This CDR3 has 15 residues. V gave up 1 base and J gave up 1 base, with 10 bases separating them. Germline V lookup: CDR1 LNHNV, CDR2 YYDKDF (reference sequence). The CDR3 DNA reads as TGTGCCACCAGCAGAGCCTTGGGGAGTAACTATGGCTACACCTTC. Protein: CATSRALGSNYGYTF.

The rearrangement links TRBV7-9 to TRBJ1-1, with a possible D match to TRBD1 (5 bases). CDR1 is SEHNR, CDR2 FQNEAQ, per germline (reference sequence). CDR3 length: 14 amino acids. Trimming stripped 1 base from V and 4 bases from J, with 10 bases between. The CDR3: CASSLEGASTEAFF. The DNA for the CDR3 is TGTGCCAGCAGCTTAGAAGGGGCGAGCACTGAAGCTTTCTTT.

The V gene is TRBV6-4, the J gene TRBJ1-3; 9 bases align to TRBD1. The CDR3 is 15 amino acids. V gave up 3 bases and J gave up 2 bases; unmatched junction bases: 2. CDR1 and CDR2 (germline): MRHNA, SNTAGT. The CDR3 here is CASSEQGAPGNTIYF. The CDR3 DNA follows: TGTGCCAGCAGTGAACAGGGGGCCCCTGGAAACACCATATATTTT.

The chain carries TRBV5-4 and TRBJ2-5; 7 bases are shared with TRBD2. Germline trimming cut 3 bases from V and 3 bases from J; bases unmatched to any gene: 14. The CDR3 length is 17 residues. CDR1 SGHNT and CDR2 YYREEE come from the germline V gene (reference sequence). The CDR3 protein is CASSSASPTSDKETQYF. In DNA, the CDR3 is TGTGCCAGCAGCTCTGCGAGTCCCACTAGCGACAAAGAGACCCAGTACTTC.

The chain is built from TRBV6-4 and TRBJ1-1; D gene unclear. Germline loops: CDR1 MRHNA, CDR2 SNTAGT. The germline V and J ends were trimmed by 8 bases and 1 base, with 11 bases remaining between them. There are 13 residues in the CDR3. CDR3 sequence reads: CASRRTRNTEAFF. Here the CDR3 DNA reads TGTGCCAGCCGTAGGACTCGGAACACTGAAGCTTTCTTT.

The chain employs TRBV25-1 and TRBJ1-5; weak D call: TRBD1 (5 bases). Germline CDR1 and CDR2: MGHDK and SYGVNS. Trimming took off 4 bases at V and 0 bases at J, with 10 bases between the two ends. The length of the CDR3 is 15 residues. CDR3 in amino acids: CASSGGVNSNQPQHF. CDR3 DNA sequence: TGTGCCAGCAGTGGGGGGGTAAATAGCAATCAGCCCCAGCATTTT. Full variable domain (rest looked up from reference TRBV25-1 and TRBJ1-5): EADIYQTPRYLVIGTGKKITLECSQTMGHDKMYWYQQDPGMELHLIHYSYGVNSTEKGDLSSESTVSRIRTEHFPLTLESARPSHTSQYLCASSGGVNSNQPQHFGDGTRLSIL.

This clone was seen a handful of times. The V gene is TRBV7-6, the J gene TRBJ2-1, with 8 bases matching TRBD1. CDR1 is SGHVS, CDR2 FNYEAQ, per germline. This CDR3 is 16 amino acids long. Losses at the gene ends were 2 bases for V and 1 base for J; bases not matched to a gene: 4. CDR3 sequence reads: CASSLRTGRSYNEQFF. The DNA of the CDR3 is TGTGCCAGCAGCTTACGGACAGGGAGGTCCTACAATGAGCAGTTCTTC.

The CDR3 loop reads CASTSGQGANEQFF. The CDR3 DNA follows: TGTGCCAGCACCTCCGGACAGGGGGCAAATGAGCAGTTCTTC. This chain joins TRBV2 and TRBJ2-1, with 11 bases lining up with TRBD1. Germline V gene sequence: CDR1 SNHLY, CDR2 FYNNEI. The CDR3 is 14 amino acids. V shed 7 bases and J 7 bases; nucleotides not matched to a gene: 6.